One sample yielded the 27 T cell receptor beta chains listed below, sequenced in a study of cytomegalovirus exposure and HLA in healthy donors. With 60 Vbeta and 13 Jbeta primers, the PCR was carried out. Here immunoSEQ multiplex PCR was the method, and the copy in TCRdb shows in-frame clones only, minus some. The data show about 160,000 clones, roughly nine tenths seen once. Specimen: PBMCs. The source is a woman aged 25 to 45 in good health and CMV-seronegative.

The chain has TRBV15 and TRBJ1-4; D gene uncertain. Trimming pared 5 bases from V and 0 bases from J, leaving 13 bases between. The CDR3 runs 16 residues. CDR1 is LNHNV, CDR2 YYDKDF, per germline (reference sequence). This CDR3 reads CATSGALFATNEKLFF. The CDR3 bases are TGTGCCACCAGCGGAGCCCTATTTGCAACTAATGAAAAACTGTTTTTT.

The genes are TRBV6-5 and TRBJ2-7; maybe TRBD2 (5 bases). The V end was cut by 0 bases, the J end by 3 bases, with 9 bases between. CDR1 and CDR2 (germline): MNHEY, SVGAGI. The CDR3 has 14 amino acids. The chain's CDR3 is CASSYSRVNYEQYF. The CDR3 DNA sequence: TGTGCCAGCAGTTACTCGAGGGTGAACTACGAGCAGTACTTC.

The chain uses TRBV5-4 and TRBJ2-5; 9 bases line up with TRBD1. CDR1 and CDR2 (germline): SGHNT, YYREEE (reference sequence). CDR3 length equals 16 residues. The ends lost 0 bases at V and 4 bases at J; junction bases unmatched: 7. The CDR3 is CASSLGGNRGLETQYF. The CDR3, as DNA: TGTGCCAGCAGCTTGGGGGGGAACAGGGGGCTAGAGACCCAGTACTTC.

The V call is TRBV6-5, the J call TRBJ2-1; a weak D match, TRBD1 (6 bases). This CDR3 has 15 residues. Germline CDR1 MNHEY, CDR2 SVGAGI. Trimming took 2 bases from V and 8 from J, leaving 16 bases between them. The CDR3 spells CASSYTQTGNYEQFF. DNA of the CDR3: TGTGCCAGCAGTTACACTCAAACAGGGAACTATGAGCAGTTCTTC.

This rearrangement joins TRBV5-4 to TRBJ2-1, with D possibly matching TRBD2 (7 bases). Germline CDR1 reads SGHNT; CDR2 reads YYREEE (reference sequence). V gave up 5 bases and J gave up 5 bases, with 17 bases separating them. The CDR3 runs to 15 residues. The CDR3 reads CASRSGGPADNEQFF. In nucleotides, the CDR3 is TGTGCCAGCAGATCCGGGGGGCCGGCGGACAATGAGCAGTTCTTC.

This chain's CDR3 is CATQRGGVPYEQYF. DNA of the CDR3: TGTGCCACCCAAAGAGGGGGCGTCCCCTACGAGCAGTACTTC. The rearrangement links TRBV27 to TRBJ2-7; 7 nucleotides match TRBD1. Trimming removed 10 bases from V and 2 bases from J; junction bases left unmatched: 11. The CDR3 is 14 amino acids. Germline V gives CDR1 MNHEY, CDR2 SMNVEV (reference sequence).

This clone was seen a single time. V gene TRBV6-4 combines with J gene TRBJ1-2; D is perhaps TRBD1 (6 bases). The germline V and J ends were trimmed by 3 bases and 7 bases, with 12 bases remaining between them. Germline V gives CDR1 MRHNA, CDR2 SNTAGT. This CDR3 is built from 13 residues. CDR3: CASSELQGSGYTF. CDR3 in DNA: TGTGCCAGCAGTGAACTACAGGGAAGTGGCTACACCTTC.

J is TRBJ2-7 and V is TRBV19, with 9 bases identical to TRBD1. The CDR3 totals 14 residues. V dropped 6 bases and J dropped 5; count of bases not matched to a gene: 8. Per germline, CDR1 LNHDA and CDR2 SQIVND (reference sequence). CDR3 loop: CASRGDRVEDEQYF. DNA of the CDR3: TGTGCCAGTAGAGGGGACAGGGTCGAAGACGAGCAGTACTTC.

The sample holds one count of this clone. Here the CDR3 reads CASSPPWLDNEQFF. The CDR3 DNA reads as TGTGCCAGCAGCCCACCTTGGCTCGACAATGAGCAGTTCTTC. V gene TRBV5-8 combines with J gene TRBJ2-1; unclear D gene. Trimming cost V 4 bases and J 5 bases, with 13 bases left between them. This CDR3 has 14 amino acids. The germline V gene has CDR1 SGHTS and CDR2 YDEGEE.

V is TRBV5-6 and J is TRBJ1-1, with D perhaps matching TRBD1 (5 bases). There are 14 residues in the CDR3. The ends were cut back, 0 bases at V and 1 base at J, with 7 bases in the middle. Looked up from germline, CDR1 is SGHDT and CDR2 is YYEEEE. The CDR3 here is CASSLAGGNTEAFF. CDR3 nucleotides: TGTGCCAGCAGCTTGGCGGGGGGGAACACTGAAGCTTTCTTT.

The gene calls are TRBV7-8 and TRBJ2-3, with 11 bases that match TRBD2. Germline CDR1 is SGHVS and CDR2 is FQNEAQ. The CDR3 totals 16 residues. V was clipped by 5 bases and J by 4 bases; unmatched bases: 8. Here the CDR3 DNA reads TGTGCCAGCAGCCCATTAGCGGGAGGGCCCCCAGATACGCAGTATTTT. The encoded protein is CASSPLAGGPPDTQYF.

V gene TRBV7-2 combines with J gene TRBJ1-3; 7 bases match TRBD1. With 4 bases clipped from V and 0 bases from J, the junction kept 6 bases outside the gene matches. The CDR3 has 16 amino acids. The germline gives CDR1 SGHTA, CDR2 FQGNSA. CDR3 DNA: TGTGCCAGCAGCTGGACGGGACAGAGCTCTGGAAACACCATATATTTT. Translating gives CASSWTGQSSGNTIYF.

V usage is TRBV29-1 and J usage is TRBJ1-1, with 9 bases identical to TRBD1. V lost 5 bases and J lost 1; bases outside the gene matches: 5. The CDR3 is made up of 14 amino acids. The V gene's germline CDR1 is SQVTM and CDR2 ANQGSEA. The CDR3 region has the DNA TGCAGCGTTAGACAGGGGGGGGCGAACACTGAAGCTTTCTTT. Translated: CSVRQGGANTEAFF.

This clone was seen a single time. The CDR3 spells CASSLSTRGNSPLHF. The DNA of the CDR3 is TGTGCCAGCAGCTTATCCACCAGGGGGAATTCACCCCTCCACTTT. The V gene is TRBV7-8, the J gene TRBJ1-6; 7 nucleotides agree with TRBD1. After removal of 2 bases from V and 7 bases from J, the junction contained 5 bases not matched to a gene. This CDR3 contains 15 residues. Looked up from germline, CDR1 is SGHVS and CDR2 is FQNEAQ.

The chain is built from TRBV9 and TRBJ2-2; no definite D call. Trimming shortened V by 5 bases and J by 4 bases, and 3 bases separated the two germline ends. The CDR3 is 11 amino acids. Germline CDR1 SGDLS, CDR2 YYNGEE. This CDR3 is CASSLTGELFF. Here the CDR3 DNA reads TGTGCCAGCAGTCTCACCGGGGAGCTGTTTTTT.

The gene calls are TRBV5-1 and TRBJ1-4, with 9 bases that match TRBD1. Trimming took 4 bases from V and 7 from J; bases not matched to a gene: 11. This CDR3 comprises 16 residues. Looked up from germline, CDR1 is SGHRS and CDR2 is YFSETQ. The CDR3, as DNA: TGCGCCAGCAGCCGAACCCGGACAGGGGCAGGTGAAAAACTGTTTTTT. The encoded protein is CASSRTRTGAGEKLFF.

The chain employs TRBV7-2 and TRBJ2-7; 10 bases fit TRBD1. Unmatched junction bases numbered 7, after V lost 4 bases and J lost 4 bases. Germline CDR1 is SGHTA and CDR2 is FQGNSA. This CDR3 is built from 15 residues. In DNA, the CDR3 is TGTGCCAGCAGCTCACTCGGGACAGGGGTGTACGAGCAGTACTTC. Translated: CASSSLGTGVYEQYF.

V usage is TRBV7-8 and J usage is TRBJ1-3; D is uncertain. Germline assignment: CDR1 SGHVS and CDR2 FQNEAQ. CDR3 length: 14 amino acids. The V end lost 5 bases, the J end lost 2 bases, and 10 bases lay between the germline ends. The chain's CDR3 is CASSPPGPGNTIYF. As DNA, the CDR3 is TGTGCCAGCAGCCCCCCGGGTCCTGGAAACACCATATATTTT.

A remark on this clone: Other DNA sequences in the same sample also yield this CDR3. The V and J genes are TRBV5-4 and TRBJ1-4, with 8 bases that match TRBD1. CDR1 and CDR2 (germline): SGHNT, YYREEE (reference sequence). The V gene end was trimmed by 4 bases and the J gene end by 7 bases; junction bases not matched to a gene: 6. CDR3 size: 14 residues. CDR3 amino acids: CASSRTGGLEKLFF. CDR3 in DNA: TGTGCCAGCAGCCGTACAGGGGGTCTTGAAAAACTGTTTTTT.

The rearrangement joins TRBV6-5 to TRBJ2-5; no clear D. The CDR3 extends over 12 amino acids. Germline lookup yields CDR1 MNHEY and CDR2 SVGAGI. V was clipped by 4 bases and J by 5 bases, with 8 bases between them. In nucleotides, the CDR3 is TGTGCCAGCAGTTTCTTCGGGGAGACCCAGTACTTC. Translating it yields CASSFFGETQYF.

The chain couples TRBV18 to TRBJ2-4, with D uncertain. CDR1 KGHSH and CDR2 LQKENI come from the germline V gene. CDR3 size: 12 residues. The V and J ends lost 6 bases and 5 bases respectively, with 8 bases between them. Here the CDR3 DNA reads TGTGCCAGCTCTCCAGAGGAAAACATTCAGTACTTC. Encoded protein: CASSPEENIQYF.

The table lists this clone with a count of one. V and J are TRBV7-3 and TRBJ1-1; D is perhaps TRBD1 (6 bases). The CDR3 totals 11 residues. V lost 5 bases and J 11 bases, leaving 12 bases between the germline ends. Germline CDR1 is SGHTA and CDR2 is FQGTGA. CDR3 nucleotide sequence: TGTGCCAGCAGCGAGACAGGTATGGCTTTCTTT. This gives the protein CASSETGMAFF. Supplemented by reference TRBV7-3 and TRBJ1-1, the full variable domain reads GAGVSQTPSNKVTEKGKYVELRCDPISGHTALYWYRQSLGQGPEFLIYFQGTGAADDSGLPNDRFFAVRPEGSVSTLKIQRTERGDSAVYLCASSETGMAFFGQGTRLTVV.

V and J are TRBV28 and TRBJ2-5, with 7 bases aligning to TRBD2. Germline trimming cut 3 bases from V and 11 bases from J; bases unmatched to any gene: 6. Germline CDR1 is MDHEN and CDR2 is SYDVKM. The CDR3 has 12 amino acids. CDR3 in amino acids: CASSFRAGEQYF. DNA of the CDR3: TGTGCCAGCAGTTTTAGGGCGGGGGAGCAGTACTTC.

This clone was recorded only once. The V and J genes are TRBV28 and TRBJ2-7; perhaps TRBD2 as D (5 bases). Trimming shortened V by 6 bases and J by 0 bases, and 15 bases separated the two germline ends. The germline V gene encodes CDR1 MDHEN and CDR2 SYDVKM. The CDR3 has 15 amino acids. The DNA for the CDR3 is TGTGCCAGCAGCCGACAAATTGGGAGCTCCTACGAGCAGTACTTC. It translates to CASSRQIGSSYEQYF.

This clone was seen only once. Mismatch with germline at one junction end may stem from a read error. The gene calls are TRBV7-9 and TRBJ2-7, with 11 bases matching TRBD1. The CDR3 extends over 13 amino acids. Germline values: CDR1 SEHNR, CDR2 FQNEAQ (reference sequence). This CDR3 is CASSLAGQGEANF. In DNA, the CDR3 is TGTGCCAGCAGCTTAGCGGGACAGGGGGAGGCTAACTTC.

Details on this clone: Other DNA sequences of this sample code for an identical CDR3. V gene TRBV9 combines with J gene TRBJ1-6; 11 bases map to TRBD1. The CDR3 runs 15 residues. V shed 3 bases, J shed 6 bases, and the junction held 2 bases outside the gene matches. In germline, CDR1 is SGDLS, CDR2 YYNGEE. The CDR3: CASSAGQGANSPLHF. Here the CDR3 DNA reads TGTGCCAGCAGCGCCGGACAGGGGGCTAATTCACCCCTCCACTTT.

The chain combines TRBV2 with TRBJ2-7; D possibly corresponds to TRBD2 (5 bases). CDR3 length: 14 residues. The germline V and J ends were trimmed by 7 bases and 0 bases, with 13 bases remaining between them. The germline CDR1 and CDR2 sequences are SNHLY and FYNNEI. The DNA for the CDR3 is TGTGCCAGCAAACCCGCGGGCACCTCCTACGAGCAGTACTTC. It translates to CASKPAGTSYEQYF. Supplemented by reference TRBV2 and TRBJ2-7, the full variable domain reads EPEVTQTPSHQVTQMGQEVILRCVPISNHLYFYWYRQILGQKVEFLVSFYNNEISEKSEIFDDQFSVERPDGSNFTLKIRSTKLEDSAMYFCASKPAGTSYEQYFGPGTRLTVT.